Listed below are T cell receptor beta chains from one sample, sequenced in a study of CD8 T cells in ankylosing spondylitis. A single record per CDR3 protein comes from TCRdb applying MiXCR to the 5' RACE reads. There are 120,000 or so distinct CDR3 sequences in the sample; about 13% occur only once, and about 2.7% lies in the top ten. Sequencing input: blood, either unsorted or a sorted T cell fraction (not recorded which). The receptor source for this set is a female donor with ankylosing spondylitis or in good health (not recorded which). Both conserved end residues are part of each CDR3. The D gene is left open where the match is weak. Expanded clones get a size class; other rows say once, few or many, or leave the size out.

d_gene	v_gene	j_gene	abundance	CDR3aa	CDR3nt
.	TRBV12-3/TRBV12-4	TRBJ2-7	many	CASSLGIGNYEQYF	TGTGCCAGCAGTTTAGGGATAGGAAACTACGAGCAGTACTTC
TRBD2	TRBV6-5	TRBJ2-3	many	CASSYSSASGQPTQYF	TGTGCCAGCAGTTACTCCTCTGCTAGCGGCCAACCTACGCAGTATTTT
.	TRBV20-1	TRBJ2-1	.	CSARDLRDNYEQFF	TGCAGTGCTAGAGATCTGCGGGACAACTATGAGCAGTTCTTC
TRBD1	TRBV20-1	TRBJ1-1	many	CSARRQGPNTEAFF	TGCAGTGCTAGGCGACAGGGCCCGAACACTGAAGCTTTCTTT
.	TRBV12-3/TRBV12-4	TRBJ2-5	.	CASSHKGGGFETQYF	TGTGCCAGCAGCCACAAGGGAGGGGGTTTCGAGACCCAGTACTTC
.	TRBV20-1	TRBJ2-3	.	CSARERSTDTQYF	TGCAGTGCTAGAGAGCGGAGCACAGATACGCAGTATTTT
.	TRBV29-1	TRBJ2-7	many	CSVAGVSYEQYF	TGCAGCGTTGCCGGGGTCTCCTACGAGCAGTACTTC
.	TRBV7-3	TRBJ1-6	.	CASSVGPYSGDNSPLHF	TGTGCCAGCAGCGTGGGGCCGTACTCCGGAGATAATTCACCCCTCCACTTT
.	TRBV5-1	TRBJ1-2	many	CASRNQQGTNYGYTF	TGCGCCAGCCGAAACCAACAGGGTACTAACTATGGCTACACCTTC
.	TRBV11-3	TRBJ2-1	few	CASSRGVHEQFF	TGTGCCAGCAGCCGCGGGGTCCATGAGCAGTTCTTC
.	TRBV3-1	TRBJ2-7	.	CASSQDTKQYF	TGTGCCAGCAGCCAAGATACCAAGCAGTACTTC
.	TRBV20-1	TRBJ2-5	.	CSARRLRETQYF	TGCAGTGCTAGAAGGCTCCGGGAGACCCAGTACTTC
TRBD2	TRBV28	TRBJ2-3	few	CASSFLGGGGAGLTDTQYF	TGTGCCAGCAGTTTTCTTGGCGGCGGGGGGGCTGGTTTAACAGATACGCAGTATTTT
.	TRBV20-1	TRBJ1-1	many	CSARVGGVREAFF	TGCAGTGCTAGAGTCGGTGGGGTCCGGGAAGCTTTCTTT
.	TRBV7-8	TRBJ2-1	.	CASSRVQYNEQFF	TGTGCCAGCAGCCGAGTCCAGTACAATGAGCAGTTCTTC
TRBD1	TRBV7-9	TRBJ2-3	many	CASSSGTGFDTQYF	TGTGCCAGCAGCTCGGGGACAGGTTTTGATACGCAGTATTTT
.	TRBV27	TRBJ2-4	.	CASSLVAKDIQYF	TGTGCCAGCAGTTTGGTGGCGAAGGACATTCAGTACTTC
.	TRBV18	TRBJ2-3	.	CASSPFGPTDTQYF	TGTGCCAGCTCACCATTCGGGCCTACAGATACGCAGTATTTT
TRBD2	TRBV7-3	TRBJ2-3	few	CASSSRGGTDTQYF	TGTGCCAGCAGCTCCCGGGGGGGCACAGATACGCAGTATTTT
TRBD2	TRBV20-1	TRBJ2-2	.	CSAIRGANTGELFF	TGCAGTGCTATACGGGGGGCGAACACCGGGGAGCTGTTTTTT
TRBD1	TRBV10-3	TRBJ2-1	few	CAIKDAGGSYNEQFF	TGTGCCATCAAAGACGCAGGGGGCTCCTACAATGAGCAGTTCTTC
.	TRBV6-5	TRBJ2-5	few	CASSYPGGGSETQYF	TGTGCCAGCAGTTACCCCGGAGGAGGGAGCGAGACCCAGTACTTC
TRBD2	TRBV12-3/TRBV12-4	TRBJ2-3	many	CASIAAGRTDTQYF	TGTGCCAGCATAGCAGCGGGACGGACAGATACGCAGTATTTT
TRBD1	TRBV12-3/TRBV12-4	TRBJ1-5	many	CASSRTPRTGRQPQHF	TGTGCCAGCAGCCGAACCCCCCGGACAGGGCGGCAGCCCCAGCATTTT
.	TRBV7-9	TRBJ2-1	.	CASGWLSSYNEQFF	TGTGCCAGTGGGTGGCTTAGCTCCTACAATGAGCAGTTCTTC
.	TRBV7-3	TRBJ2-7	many	CASSLGGWGSYEQYF	TGTGCCAGCAGCTTAGGCGGGTGGGGGTCCTACGAGCAGTACTTC
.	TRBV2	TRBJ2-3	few	CASTRDVGDTQYF	TGTGCCAGCACCCGGGACGTTGGGGATACGCAGTATTTT
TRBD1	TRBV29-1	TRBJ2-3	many	CSVERARNRGSDTQYF	TGCAGCGTTGAAAGGGCTCGCAACAGGGGTTCAGATACGCAGTATTTT
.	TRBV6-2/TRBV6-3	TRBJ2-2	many	CASSQDINTGELFF	TGTGCCAGCAGTCAGGACATCAACACCGGGGAGCTGTTTTTT
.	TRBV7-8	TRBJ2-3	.	CASSFQVTLGGDTQYF	TGTGCCAGCAGCTTCCAGGTGACTCTTGGAGGAGATACGCAGTATTTT
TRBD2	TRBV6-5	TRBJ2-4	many	CASSSSGGFIQYF	TGTGCCAGCAGTTCCTCGGGGGGATTCATTCAGTACTTC
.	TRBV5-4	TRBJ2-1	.	CASSLWEGEQFF	TGTGCCAGCAGCTTGTGGGAAGGTGAGCAGTTCTTC
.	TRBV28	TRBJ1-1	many	CASSSTGSAFF	TGTGCCAGCAGTTCCACAGGGTCGGCTTTCTTT
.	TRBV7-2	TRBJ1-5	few	CASSLARAGDQPQHF	TGTGCCAGCAGCTTAGCGAGGGCAGGGGACCAGCCCCAGCATTTT
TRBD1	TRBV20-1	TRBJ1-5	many	CSARVGGGNQPQHF	TGCAGTGCTAGGGTAGGGGGCGGCAATCAGCCCCAGCATTTT
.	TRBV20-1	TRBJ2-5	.	CSARELARETQYF	TGCAGTGCTAGAGAACTAGCCCGAGAGACCCAGTACTTC
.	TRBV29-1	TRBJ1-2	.	CSVGRVQANYGYTF	TGCAGCGTTGGCAGGGTTCAAGCTAACTATGGCTACACCTTC
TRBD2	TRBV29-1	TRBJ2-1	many	CSVEEWTSGTYNEQFF	TGCAGCGTTGAAGAGTGGACTAGCGGAACCTACAATGAGCAGTTCTTC
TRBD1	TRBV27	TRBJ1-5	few	CASSDREDQPQHF	TGTGCCAGCAGCGACAGGGAGGATCAGCCCCAGCATTTT
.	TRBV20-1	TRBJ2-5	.	CSAREGTKTQYF	TGCAGTGCTAGAGAAGGAACGAAGACCCAGTACTTC
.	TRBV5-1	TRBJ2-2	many	CASSLGGTGELFF	TGCGCCAGCAGCTTGGGAGGCACCGGGGAGCTGTTTTTT